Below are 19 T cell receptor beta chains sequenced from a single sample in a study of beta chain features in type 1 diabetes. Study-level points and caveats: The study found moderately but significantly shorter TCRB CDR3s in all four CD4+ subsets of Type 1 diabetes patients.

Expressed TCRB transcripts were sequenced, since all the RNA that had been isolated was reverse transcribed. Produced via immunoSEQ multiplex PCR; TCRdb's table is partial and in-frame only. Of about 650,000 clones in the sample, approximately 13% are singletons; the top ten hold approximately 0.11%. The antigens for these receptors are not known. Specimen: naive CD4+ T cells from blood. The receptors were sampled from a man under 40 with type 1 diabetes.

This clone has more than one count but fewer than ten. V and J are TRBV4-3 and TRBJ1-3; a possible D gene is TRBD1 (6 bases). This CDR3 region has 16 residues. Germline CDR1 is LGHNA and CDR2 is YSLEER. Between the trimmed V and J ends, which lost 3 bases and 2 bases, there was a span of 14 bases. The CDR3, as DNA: TGCGCCAGCAGCCAGCTAGACTGGACAGCTGGAAACACCATATATTTT. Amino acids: CASSQLDWTAGNTIYF.

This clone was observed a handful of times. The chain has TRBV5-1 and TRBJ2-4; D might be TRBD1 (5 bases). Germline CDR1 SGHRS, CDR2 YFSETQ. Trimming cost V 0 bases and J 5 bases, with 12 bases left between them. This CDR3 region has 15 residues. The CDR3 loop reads CASSLASRAENIQYF. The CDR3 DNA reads TGCGCCAGCAGCTTGGCTTCCAGGGCCGAAAACATTCAGTACTTC.

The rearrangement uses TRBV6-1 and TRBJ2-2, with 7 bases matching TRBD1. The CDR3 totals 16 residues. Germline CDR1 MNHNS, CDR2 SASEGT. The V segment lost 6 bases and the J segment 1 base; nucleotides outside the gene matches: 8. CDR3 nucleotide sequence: TGTGCCAGCAGGGAACCGTCAGGGGGGAACACCGGGGAGCTGTTTTTT. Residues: CASREPSGGNTGELFF.

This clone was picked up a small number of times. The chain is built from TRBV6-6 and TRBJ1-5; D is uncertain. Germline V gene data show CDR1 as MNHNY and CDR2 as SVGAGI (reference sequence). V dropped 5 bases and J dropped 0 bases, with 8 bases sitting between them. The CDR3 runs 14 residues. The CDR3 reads CASSNTVSNQPQHF. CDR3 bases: TGTGCCAGCAGTAACACAGTTAGCAATCAGCCCCAGCATTTT.

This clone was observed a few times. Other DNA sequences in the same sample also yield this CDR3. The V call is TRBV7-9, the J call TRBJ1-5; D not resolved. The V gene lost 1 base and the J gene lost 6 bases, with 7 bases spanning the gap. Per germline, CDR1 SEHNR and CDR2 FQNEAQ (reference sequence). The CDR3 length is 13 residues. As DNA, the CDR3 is TGTGCCAGCAGCTTAGGAGGGAGTCAGCCCCAGCATTTT. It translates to CASSLGGSQPQHF.

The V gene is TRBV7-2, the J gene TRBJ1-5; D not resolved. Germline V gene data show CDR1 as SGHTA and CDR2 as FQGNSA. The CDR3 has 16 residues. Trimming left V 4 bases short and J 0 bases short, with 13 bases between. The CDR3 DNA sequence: TGTGCCAGCAGCTCCGGGTATGACGGTAGCAATCAGCCCCAGCATTTT. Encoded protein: CASSSGYDGSNQPQHF.

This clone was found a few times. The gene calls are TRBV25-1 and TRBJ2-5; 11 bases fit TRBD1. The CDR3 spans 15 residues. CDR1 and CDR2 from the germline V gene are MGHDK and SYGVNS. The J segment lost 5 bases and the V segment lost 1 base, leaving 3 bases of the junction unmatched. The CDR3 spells CASSEWTGGRETQYF. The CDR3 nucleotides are TGTGCCAGCAGTGAATGGACAGGGGGCAGGGAGACCCAGTACTTC.

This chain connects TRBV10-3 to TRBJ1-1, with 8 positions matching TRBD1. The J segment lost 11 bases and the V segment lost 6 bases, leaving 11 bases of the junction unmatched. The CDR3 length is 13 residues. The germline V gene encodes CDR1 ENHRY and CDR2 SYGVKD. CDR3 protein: CAIRLTGEGEAFF. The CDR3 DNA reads TGTGCCATCAGACTGACAGGGGAAGGAGAGGCTTTCTTT.

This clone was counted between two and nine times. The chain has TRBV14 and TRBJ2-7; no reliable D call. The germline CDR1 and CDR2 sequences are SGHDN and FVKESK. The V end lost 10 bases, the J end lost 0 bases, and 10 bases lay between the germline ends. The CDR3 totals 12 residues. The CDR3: CATGADSYEQYF. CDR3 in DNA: TGTGCCACCGGCGCTGACTCCTACGAGCAGTACTTC.

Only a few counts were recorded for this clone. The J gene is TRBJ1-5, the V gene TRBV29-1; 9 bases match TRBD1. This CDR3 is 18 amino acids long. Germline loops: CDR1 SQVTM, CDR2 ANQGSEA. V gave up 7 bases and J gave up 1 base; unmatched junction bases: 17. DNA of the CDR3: TGCAGCGCCCTAATCCGGGACAGGGAGGGTCTAAGCAATCAGCCCCAGCATTTT. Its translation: CSALIRDREGLSNQPQHF. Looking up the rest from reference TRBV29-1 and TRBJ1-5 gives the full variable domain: SAVISQKPSRDICQRGTSLTIQCQVDSQVTMMFWYRQQPGQSLTLIATANQGSEATYESGFVIDKFPISRPNLTFSTLTVSNMSPEDSSIYLCSALIRDREGLSNQPQHFGDGTRLSIL.

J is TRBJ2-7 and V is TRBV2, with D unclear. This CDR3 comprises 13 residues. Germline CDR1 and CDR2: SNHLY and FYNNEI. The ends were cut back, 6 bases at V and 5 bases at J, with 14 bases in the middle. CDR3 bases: TGTGCCAGCAGAGGCAGGTGGCTCCACGAGCAGTACTTC. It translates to CASRGRWLHEQYF.

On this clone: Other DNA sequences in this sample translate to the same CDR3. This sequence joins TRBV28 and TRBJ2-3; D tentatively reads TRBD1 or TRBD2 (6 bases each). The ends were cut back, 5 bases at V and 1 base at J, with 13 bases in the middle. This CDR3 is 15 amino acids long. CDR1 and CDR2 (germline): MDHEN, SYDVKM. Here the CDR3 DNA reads TGTGCCAGCAGTCGCAGGGGCGGGGGCACAGATACGCAGTATTTT. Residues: CASSRRGGGTDTQYF. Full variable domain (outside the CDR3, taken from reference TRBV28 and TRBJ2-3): DVKVTQSSRYLVKRTGEKVFLECVQDMDHENMFWYRQDPGLGLRLIYFSYDVKMKEKGDIPEGYSVSREKKERFSLILESASTNQTSMYLCASSRRGGGTDTQYFGPGTRLTVL.

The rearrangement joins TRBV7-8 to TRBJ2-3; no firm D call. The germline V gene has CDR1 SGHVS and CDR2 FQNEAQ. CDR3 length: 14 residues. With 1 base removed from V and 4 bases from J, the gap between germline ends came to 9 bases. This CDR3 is CASSLVSRADTQYF. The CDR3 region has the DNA TGTGCCAGCAGCTTAGTCTCTCGGGCAGATACGCAGTATTTT.

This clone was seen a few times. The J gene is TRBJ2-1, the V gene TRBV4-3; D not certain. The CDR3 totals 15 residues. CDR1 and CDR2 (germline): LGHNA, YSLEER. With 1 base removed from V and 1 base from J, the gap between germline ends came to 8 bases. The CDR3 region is CASSQGGKSYNEQFF. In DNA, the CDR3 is TGCGCCAGCAGCCAAGGGGGTAAATCCTACAATGAGCAGTTCTTC.

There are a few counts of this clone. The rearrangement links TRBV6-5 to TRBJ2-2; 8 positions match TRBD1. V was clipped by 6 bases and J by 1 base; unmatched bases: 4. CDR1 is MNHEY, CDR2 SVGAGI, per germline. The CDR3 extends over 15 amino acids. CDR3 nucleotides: TGTGCCAGCAGGATCGGGACAGGGAACACCGGGGAGCTGTTTTTT. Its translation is CASRIGTGNTGELFF.

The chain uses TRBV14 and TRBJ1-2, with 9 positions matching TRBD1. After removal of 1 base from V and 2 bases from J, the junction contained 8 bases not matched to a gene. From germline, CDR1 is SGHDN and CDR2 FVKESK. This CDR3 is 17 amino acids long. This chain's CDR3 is CASSQGKQGARNYGYTF. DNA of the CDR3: TGTGCCAGCAGCCAAGGGAAACAGGGGGCGCGAAACTATGGCTACACCTTC.

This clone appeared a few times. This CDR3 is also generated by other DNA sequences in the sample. CDR3: CASSLEYEQYF. The CDR3 DNA sequence: TGTGCCAGCAGCTTAGAGTACGAGCAGTACTTC. V usage is TRBV7-9 and J usage is TRBJ2-7, with no clear D. V was pared by 1 base and J by 4 bases, with 2 bases between. This CDR3 has 11 residues. Germline V gene sequence: CDR1 SEHNR, CDR2 FQNEAQ (reference sequence).

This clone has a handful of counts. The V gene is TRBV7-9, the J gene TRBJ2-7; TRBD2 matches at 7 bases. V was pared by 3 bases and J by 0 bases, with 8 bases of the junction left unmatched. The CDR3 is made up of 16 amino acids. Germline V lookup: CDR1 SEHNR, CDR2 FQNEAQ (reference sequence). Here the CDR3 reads CASSFSGREVSYEQYF. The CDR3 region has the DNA TGTGCCAGCAGCTTCTCCGGACGGGAGGTCTCCTACGAGCAGTACTTC.

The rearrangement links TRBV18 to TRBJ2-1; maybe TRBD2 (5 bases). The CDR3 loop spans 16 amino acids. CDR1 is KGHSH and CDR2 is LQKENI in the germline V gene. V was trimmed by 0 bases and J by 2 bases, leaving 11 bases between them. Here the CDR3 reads CASSPPGAGTYNEQFF. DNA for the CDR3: TGTGCCAGCTCACCACCGGGCGCGGGCACCTACAATGAGCAGTTCTTC.